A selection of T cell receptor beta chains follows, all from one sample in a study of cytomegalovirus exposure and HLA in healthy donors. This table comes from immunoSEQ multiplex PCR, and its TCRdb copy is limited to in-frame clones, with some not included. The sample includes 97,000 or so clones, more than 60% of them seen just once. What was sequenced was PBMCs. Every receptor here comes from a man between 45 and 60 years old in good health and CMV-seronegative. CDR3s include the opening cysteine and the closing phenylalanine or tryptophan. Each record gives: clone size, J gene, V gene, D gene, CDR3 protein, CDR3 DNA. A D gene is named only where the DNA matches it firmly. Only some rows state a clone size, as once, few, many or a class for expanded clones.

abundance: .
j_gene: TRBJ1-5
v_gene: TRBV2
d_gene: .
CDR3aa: CASSGEGFSNQPQHF
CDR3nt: TGTGCCAGCAGCGGAGAGGGATTCAGCAATCAGCCCCAGCATTTT

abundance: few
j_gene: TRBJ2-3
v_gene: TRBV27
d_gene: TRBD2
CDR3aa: CASSLWASGGTDTQYF
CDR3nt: TGTGCCAGCAGTTTATGGGCTAGCGGGGGTACAGATACGCAGTATTTT

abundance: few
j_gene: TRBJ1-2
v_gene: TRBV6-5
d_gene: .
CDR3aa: CASSRTKFYGYTF
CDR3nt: TGTGCCAGCAGTCGCACTAAGTTCTATGGCTACACCTTC

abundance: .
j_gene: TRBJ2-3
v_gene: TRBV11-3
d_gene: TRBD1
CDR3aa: CASSPGQGTTDTQYF
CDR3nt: TGTGCCAGCAGCCCGGGACAGGGTACCACAGATACGCAGTATTTT

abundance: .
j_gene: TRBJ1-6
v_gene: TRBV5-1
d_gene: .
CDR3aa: CASSSLPVDSSNSPLHF
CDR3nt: TGCGCCAGCAGCTCCTTACCCGTTGACAGTTCCAATTCACCCCTCCACTTT

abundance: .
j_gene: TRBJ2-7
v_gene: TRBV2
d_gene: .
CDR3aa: CASGTKSYEQYF
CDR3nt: TGTGCCAGCGGGACAAAATCCTACGAGCAGTACTTC

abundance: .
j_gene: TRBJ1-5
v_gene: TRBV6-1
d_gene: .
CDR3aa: CASMETYSNQPQHF
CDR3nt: TGTGCCAGCATGGAGACTTATAGCAATCAGCCCCAGCATTTT

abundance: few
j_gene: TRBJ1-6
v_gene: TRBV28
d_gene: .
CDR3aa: CASSGDLYNSPLHF
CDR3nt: TGTGCCAGCAGTGGGGACTTATATAATTCACCCCTCCACTTT

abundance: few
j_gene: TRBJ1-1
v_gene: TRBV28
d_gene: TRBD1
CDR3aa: CASSLDRWGQDFTEAFF
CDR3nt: TGTGCCAGCAGTTTAGATAGGTGGGGACAGGATTTCACTGAAGCTTTCTTT

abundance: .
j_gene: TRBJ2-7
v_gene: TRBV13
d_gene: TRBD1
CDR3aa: CASHYRGAVYEQYF
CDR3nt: TGTGCCAGCCATTACAGGGGCGCGGTGTACGAGCAGTACTTC

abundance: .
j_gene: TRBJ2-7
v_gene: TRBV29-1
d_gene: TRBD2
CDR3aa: CSVYGGGGYEQYF
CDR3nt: TGCAGCGTCTACGGCGGGGGGGGCTACGAGCAGTACTTC

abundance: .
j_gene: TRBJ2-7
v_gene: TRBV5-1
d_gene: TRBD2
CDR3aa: CASSLAPSGAYEQYF
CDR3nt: TGCGCCAGCAGCTTGGCCCCTAGCGGAGCCTACGAGCAGTACTTC

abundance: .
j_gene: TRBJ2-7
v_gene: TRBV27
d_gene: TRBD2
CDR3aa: CASSLRGREAYEQYF
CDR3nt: TGTGCCAGCAGTTTAAGGGGACGGGAGGCCTACGAGCAGTACTTC

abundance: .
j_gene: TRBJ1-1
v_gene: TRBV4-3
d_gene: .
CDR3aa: CASSQNVPVNTEAFF
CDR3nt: TGCGCCAGCAGCCAAAATGTTCCGGTTAACACTGAAGCTTTCTTT

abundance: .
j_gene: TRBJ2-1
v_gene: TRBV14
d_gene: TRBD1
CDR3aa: CASSSLAGGWIEQFF
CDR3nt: TGTGCCAGCAGTAGTTTGGCAGGGGGTTGGATTGAGCAGTTCTTC